These 13 T cell receptor beta chains came from one sample sequenced in a study of blood T cells in healthy people across ages. A sample-barcoded 5' primer and a J-beta primer mix were used in a second PCR of roughly 7 to 12 cycles. MiXCR, run by TCRdb on the 5' RACE reads, gives a single entry per CDR3 protein. The data contain approximately 600,000 distinct CDR3 sequences, about 53% of them seen just once; the ten biggest clones take up 30% to 40%. The material sequenced was blood. All receptors come from a man between 60 and 70 years old in good health.

V and J are TRBV3-1 and TRBJ1-2, with D unclear. CDR1 and CDR2 from the germline V gene are LGHDT and YNNKEL (reference sequence). The CDR3 covers 14 residues. V gave up 0 bases and J gave up 8 bases, with 13 bases separating them. The CDR3 is CASSQDRSAGGYTF. CDR3 nucleotide sequence: TGTGCCAGCAGCCAAGATCGCAGCGCTGGAGGCTACACCTTC.

This clonotype was seen a few times. The chain links TRBV18 to TRBJ2-1; 9 positions match TRBD1. J gave up 6 bases and V 4 bases, and 7 bases lay outside the gene matches. CDR1 and CDR2 from the germline V gene are KGHSH and LQKENI. The CDR3 extends over 15 amino acids. The chain's CDR3 is CASSRGQGPSNEQFF. CDR3 bases: TGTGCCAGCTCACGGGGACAGGGTCCGTCCAATGAGCAGTTCTTC.

CDR3 nucleotide sequence: TGCAGTGCCTACCCCGGCAGGTCGACCCAGTACTTC. It specifies CSAYPGRSTQYF. The V and J genes are TRBV20-1 and TRBJ2-5; the D is unclear. CDR3 length equals 12 residues. The V end lost 6 bases, the J end lost 7 bases, and 15 bases lay between the germline ends. The germline gives CDR1 DFQATT, CDR2 SNEGSKA (reference sequence).

The table lists this clonotype with a few counts. This sequence joins TRBV10-3 and TRBJ2-1; 10 bases fit TRBD2. Germline CDR1 and CDR2: ENHRY and SYGVKD. V trimming: 1 base; J trimming: 9 bases; junction bases outside the gene matches: 9. The CDR3 extends over 16 amino acids. In DNA form, the CDR3 reads TGTGCCATCAGTGAGTGGGGGGTAGGGACTAGCGTTGAGCAGTTCTTC. Translation: CAISEWGVGTSVEQFF.

Worth noting for this clonotype: One end of the junction fails to match germline, which may point to a read error. The rearrangement links TRBV5-1 to TRBJ2-2; 7 nucleotides agree with TRBD1. The CDR3 runs to 15 residues. CDR1 SGHRS and CDR2 YFSETQ come from the germline V gene. This CDR3 is CANSFRGGAVGELFF. The CDR3 nucleotides read TGCGCCAACAGCTTTAGAGGGGGCGCGGTCGGGGAGCTGTTTTTT. The full variable domain, in which reference TRBV5-1 and TRBJ2-2 provide the parts outside the CDR3, is KAGVTQTPRYLIKTRGQQVTLSCSPISGHRSVSWYQQTPGQGLQFLFEYFSETQRNKGNFPGRFSGRQFSNSRSEMNVSTLELGDSALYLCANSFRGGAVGELFFGEGSRLTVL.

This sequence joins TRBV3-1 and TRBJ2-7; 9 bases are shared with TRBD1. Trimming at V came to 4 bases and at J to 1 base, leaving 8 bases not matched to a gene. The CDR3 covers 16 residues. Germline V gene sequence: CDR1 LGHDT, CDR2 YNNKEL (reference sequence). The CDR3 DNA reads TGTGCCAGCAGCCCCTCCTCGGGACAGGGATCCTACGAGCAGTACTTC. Its translation is CASSPSSGQGSYEQYF.

The V gene is TRBV5-1, the J gene TRBJ2-1, with TRBD2 matching over 8 bases. Germline CDR1 is SGHRS and CDR2 is YFSETQ. The CDR3 runs to 14 residues. J was trimmed by 5 bases and V by 1 base; bases with no gene match: 2. The CDR3 nucleotides read TGCGCCAGCAGCTTGTTGGGACTAGACAATGAGCAGTTCTTC. Amino acids: CASSLLGLDNEQFF.

The V gene is TRBV5-5, the J gene TRBJ2-1; 8 bases map to TRBD1. The CDR3 is 14 residues long. Per the germline V gene, CDR1 is SGHKS and CDR2 is YYEKEE (reference sequence). The junction had 3 bases not matched to a gene; V was cut back by 3 bases and J by 4 bases. The CDR3 sequence: CASSSRQGYNEQFF. CDR3 DNA sequence: TGTGCCAGCAGCTCAAGACAGGGGTACAATGAGCAGTTCTTC. The full variable domain, rest sourced from reference TRBV5-5 and TRBJ2-1, is DAGVTQSPTHLIKTRGQQVTLRCSPISGHKSVSWYQQVLGQGPQFIFQYYEKEERGRGNFPDRFSARQFPNYSSELNVNALLLGDSALYLCASSSRQGYNEQFFGPGTRLTVL.

This clonotype has a handful of counts. The genes are TRBV5-1 and TRBJ2-3, with D hard to call. From germline, CDR1 is SGHRS and CDR2 YFSETQ. With 0 bases removed from V and 2 bases from J, the gap between germline ends came to 7 bases. The CDR3 extends over 14 amino acids. CDR3 residues: CASSLASDTDTQYF. The CDR3 bases are TGCGCCAGCAGCTTGGCCTCAGACACAGATACGCAGTATTTT.

V usage is TRBV7-2 and J usage is TRBJ2-5, with 8 bases fitting TRBD2. V trimming: 4 bases; J trimming: 7 bases; junction bases outside the gene matches: 11. This CDR3 is 15 amino acids long. Germline values: CDR1 SGHTA, CDR2 FQGNSA. This CDR3 is CASSYIAGPSGTQYF. The CDR3 DNA is TGTGCCAGCAGCTACATAGCGGGGCCCTCGGGGACCCAGTACTTC.

The V and J genes are TRBV5-6 and TRBJ2-7, with TRBD1 identical over 10 bases. CDR1 is SGHDT and CDR2 is YYEEEE in the germline V gene. CDR3 length equals 14 residues. Trimming cost V 6 bases and J 0 bases; bases outside gene matches: 3. CDR3 in DNA: TGTGCCAGCACGGGACAGGGGCTCTCCTACGAGCAGTACTTC. Translated, it gives CASTGQGLSYEQYF.

V is TRBV12-3 or TRBV12-4 and J is TRBJ2-6, with D perhaps given as TRBD1 or TRBD2 (5 bases each). CDR3 size: 15 residues. Trimming stripped 7 bases from V and 2 bases from J, with 12 bases between. Written as DNA, the CDR3 is TGTGCCAGCAAACACCGGGGCGCTGGGGCCAACGTCCTGACTTTC. This encodes CASKHRGAGANVLTF.

This chain joins TRBV20-1 and TRBJ2-5; the match to TRBD2 covers 8 bases. There are 15 residues in the CDR3. The germline gives CDR1 DFQATT, CDR2 SNEGSKA (reference sequence). J gave up 1 base and V 1 base, and 5 bases lay outside the gene matches. Here the CDR3 DNA reads TGCAGTGCTAGAGGCCCAGCGGGGGCCCAAGAGACCCAGTACTTC. It is translated as CSARGPAGAQETQYF.